The present T cell receptor (beta chain) was sequenced within a study of spatial heterogeneity in lung cancer. Looking at the study overall: Alpha-chain detections were consistently fewer than beta-chain detections among the sequences. The average appearance count of each unique TCR and UMI combination in raw reads was more than 9.5.

Time point described: sample taken at primary tumor resection. Unsorted whole RNA of tumor, nontumor lung or frozen PBMC was sequenced. The study tagged each TCR cDNA molecule with a unique molecular identifier. TCRdb analysed the 5' RACE reads with MiXCR anew, one entry per CDR3 protein. The repertoire has tens of thousands of distinct CDR3 sequences, around 3.3% of them found once; the top ten carry 35% to 40%. This clonotype occurred many times. The CDR3 runs 14 residues. The V gene's germline CDR1 is WSHSY and CDR2 SAAADI. The trim removed 7 bases at V and 0 bases at J, leaving 6 bases unmatched. J is TRBJ2-7 and V is TRBV10-2; 7 bases map to TRBD1. The TCR was taken from a male donor with early-stage non-small cell lung cancer. The material sequenced was normal lung tissue next to the tumor, taken at surgery. The CDR3 loop reads CASKGQTTSYEQYF. The CDR3 nucleotides are TGCGCCAGCAAGGGACAGACAACCTCCTACGAGCAGTACTTC.